This T cell receptor beta chain was obtained from a study of T cell responses to AZD1222 COVID-19 vaccine. Study information: Second-dose recipients at about 4 or about 12 weeks were treated as one pooled group.

Regarding the study as a whole: Reports say nearly half of spike-specific TCRs go after unmutated variant regions.

The CDR3 spans 16 residues. The germline V gene has CDR1 LNHNV and CDR2 YYDKDF (reference sequence). The junction had 9 bases not matched to a gene; V was cut back by 1 base and J by 5 bases. The protocol was immunoSEQ multiplex PCR, while the TCRdb copy is restricted to in-frame clones and leaves out a portion. The table includes over 50,000 clones, over 70% detected once. On this clone: Its antigen is not known.

The sample was peripheral blood, taken on day 0 of AZD1222 vaccination. The chain uses TRBV15 and TRBJ2-5; 8 bases line up with TRBD1. The receptor comes from an adult in good health. The CDR3, as DNA: TGTGCCACCAGCAGAGGTGACAGGGGAGGTTTGGAGACCCAGTACTTC. Amino acid sequence: CATSRGDRGGLETQYF.